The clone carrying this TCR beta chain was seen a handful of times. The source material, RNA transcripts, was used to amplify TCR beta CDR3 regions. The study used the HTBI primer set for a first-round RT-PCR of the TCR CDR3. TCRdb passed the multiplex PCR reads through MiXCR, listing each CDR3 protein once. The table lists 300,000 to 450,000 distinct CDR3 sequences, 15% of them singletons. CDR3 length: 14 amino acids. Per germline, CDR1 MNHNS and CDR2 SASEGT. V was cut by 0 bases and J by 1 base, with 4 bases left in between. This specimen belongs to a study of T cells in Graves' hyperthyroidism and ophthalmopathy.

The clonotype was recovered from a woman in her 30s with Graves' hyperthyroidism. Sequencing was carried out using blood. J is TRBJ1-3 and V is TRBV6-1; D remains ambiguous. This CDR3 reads CASSEAESGNTIYF. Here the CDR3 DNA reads TGTGCCAGCAGTGAAGCAGAATCTGGAAACACCATATATTTT.